This TCR beta chain comes out of a study of blood T cell repertoires in COVID-19. The overall study: PBMCs, B-cell-depleted T cells, or T cells provided the cDNA or gDNA that made up the material.

Cohort allocation depended upon clinical history that participants reported. Per the authors' pipeline: Using reference gene primer amplification, nucleated cell counts were estimated. Only in-frame clones appear in the TCRdb table, and some are missing; sequencing was by immunoSEQ multiplex PCR. V and J calls and clone size come straight from that table; D and trimming were deduced from the DNA. The table lists some 300,000 clones, roughly nine tenths of them singletons. Per the germline V gene, CDR1 is MGHDK and CDR2 is SYGVNS. This CDR3 region has 14 residues. The V and J ends lost 4 bases and 5 bases respectively, with 14 bases between them.

The V call is TRBV25-1, the J call TRBJ1-1, with D perhaps matching TRBD1 (5 bases). The sequenced sample was PBMCs or T cells enriched from blood (not recorded which). The origin of this receptor is a woman aged 25 to 39 who had recovered from COVID-19. Here the CDR3 reads CASSAPGRVTEAFF. The CDR3 DNA reads TGTGCCAGCAGTGCCCCGGGCAGGGTGACTGAAGCTTTCTTT.